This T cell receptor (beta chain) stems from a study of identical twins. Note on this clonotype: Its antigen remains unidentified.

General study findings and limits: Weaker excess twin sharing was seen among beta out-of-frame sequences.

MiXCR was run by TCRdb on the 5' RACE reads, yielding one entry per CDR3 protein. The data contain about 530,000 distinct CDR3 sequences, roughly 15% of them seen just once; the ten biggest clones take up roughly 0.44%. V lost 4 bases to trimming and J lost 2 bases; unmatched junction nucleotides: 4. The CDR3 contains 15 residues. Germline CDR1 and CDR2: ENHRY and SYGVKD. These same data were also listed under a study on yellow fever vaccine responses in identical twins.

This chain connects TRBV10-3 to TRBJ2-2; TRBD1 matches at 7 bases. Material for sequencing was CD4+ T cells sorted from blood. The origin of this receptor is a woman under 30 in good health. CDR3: CAISAGTDNTGELFF. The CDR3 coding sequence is TGTGCCATCAGTGCGGGGACAGATAACACCGGGGAGCTGTTTTTT.